The 17 T cell receptor beta chains listed next were all sequenced from one sample in a study of cytomegalovirus exposure and HLA in healthy donors. PCR amplification relied on 60 Vbeta primers (plus 13 Jbeta primers). Data came from immunoSEQ multiplex PCR; TCRdb stores just in-frame clones and leaves some out. The profile shows hundreds of thousands of clones, 85% to 90% of them singletons. Material for sequencing was PBMCs. All receptors derive from a woman aged 18-35 years in good health and CMV-seronegative.

The chain is built from TRBV5-8 and TRBJ1-2; a weak D match, TRBD1 (6 bases). The CDR3 spans 15 residues. CDR1 and CDR2 (germline): SGHTS, YDEGEE. V dropped 5 bases and J dropped 0 bases, with 14 bases sitting between them. The CDR3 loop reads CASRGADNPNYGYTF. The CDR3 nucleotides read TGTGCCAGCAGGGGGGCGGACAATCCTAACTATGGCTACACCTTC.

The rearrangement links TRBV10-2 to TRBJ1-4; perhaps TRBD1 as D (5 bases). The germline V gene has CDR1 WSHSY and CDR2 SAAADI. The CDR3 loop spans 14 amino acids. Trimming took off 2 bases at V and 4 bases at J, with 8 bases between the two ends. In DNA, the CDR3 is TGCGCCAGCAGTGAGGTCAGGGATAATGAAAAACTGTTTTTT. Translated: CASSEVRDNEKLFF.

V gene TRBV6-5 combines with J gene TRBJ2-3; TRBD1 might be the D (6 bases). Germline V gene data show CDR1 as MNHEY and CDR2 as SVGAGI. V was trimmed by 2 bases and J by 1 base, leaving 10 bases between them. CDR3 length: 15 residues. The CDR3 spells CASSYLGAGTDTQYF. In DNA form, the CDR3 reads TGTGCCAGCAGTTACCTGGGGGCCGGCACAGATACGCAGTATTTT.

The chain is built from TRBV6-5 and TRBJ2-2; the D is unclear. Trimming cost V 9 bases and J 0 bases, with 8 bases left between them. This CDR3 is built from 13 residues. CDR1 MNHEY and CDR2 SVGAGI come from the germline V gene. As DNA, the CDR3 is TGTGCCAGTCTCCCAGCGAACACCGGGGAGCTGTTTTTT. This gives the protein CASLPANTGELFF.

This clone was seen a handful of times. The gene calls are TRBV4-2 and TRBJ1-1; tentatively, D is TRBD1 (5 bases). In germline, CDR1 is LGHNA, CDR2 YNFKEQ. Trimming took 2 bases from V and 7 from J, leaving 14 bases between them. This CDR3 has 14 residues. The CDR3: CASSQRQLAYEAFF. The DNA for the CDR3 is TGTGCCAGCAGCCAAAGACAGCTTGCTTATGAAGCTTTCTTT.

The chain carries TRBV30 and TRBJ2-1, with 11 bases aligning to TRBD2. The CDR3 extends over 17 amino acids. The V gene's germline CDR1 is GTSNPN and CDR2 SVGIG (reference sequence). J gave up 6 bases and V 0 bases, and 10 bases lay outside the gene matches. Here the CDR3 reads CAWSVQRTSGFLNEQFF. The CDR3 DNA reads TGTGCCTGGAGTGTACAGAGGACTAGCGGGTTTCTCAATGAGCAGTTCTTC.

The J gene is TRBJ1-1, the V gene TRBV27; 7 bases fit TRBD1. Trimming removed 5 bases from V and 1 base from J; junction bases left unmatched: 19. Germline CDR1 is MNHEY and CDR2 is SMNVEV (reference sequence). The CDR3 consists of 19 residues. This CDR3 reads CASSLTPGTDSRGNTEAFF. The CDR3 region has the DNA TGTGCCAGCAGTCTCACCCCCGGGACAGACTCACGTGGGAACACTGAAGCTTTCTTT.

With regard to this clone: The junction departs from germline at one end; a sequencing error may be responsible. The V gene is TRBV4-1, the J gene TRBJ2-3; D might be TRBD1 (5 bases). This CDR3 has 12 amino acids. Germline V lookup: CDR1 MGHRA, CDR2 YSYEKL. As DNA, the CDR3 is TGCGCCAGCAGCCAAGATGGGGCCTCCCCCTTTTTT. It encodes CASSQDGASPFF.

J is TRBJ1-5 and V is TRBV19; D ambiguous. This CDR3 contains 16 residues. Germline loops: CDR1 LNHDA, CDR2 SQIVND (reference sequence). Trimming pared 6 bases from V and 7 bases from J, leaving 22 bases between. CDR3 sequence: CASSQRPALEGQPQHF. Written as DNA, the CDR3 is TGTGCCAGTAGCCAACGGCCCGCACTCGAGGGCCAGCCCCAGCATTTT. The whole variable domain, filled in from reference TRBV19 and TRBJ1-5, reads DGGITQSPKYLFRKEGQNVTLSCEQNLNHDAMYWYRQDPGQGLRLIYYSQIVNDFQKGDIAEGYSVSREKKESFPLTVTSAQKNPTAFYLCASSQRPALEGQPQHFGDGTRLSIL.

The chain carries TRBV6-5 and TRBJ2-7; 7 nucleotides align to TRBD1. V was clipped by 8 bases and J by 4 bases; unmatched bases: 8. Germline CDR1 and CDR2: MNHEY and SVGAGI. CDR3 length: 13 amino acids. The CDR3 sequence: CASRRGGNYEQYF. The CDR3 DNA is TGTGCCAGCCGCAGAGGGGGCAATTACGAGCAGTACTTC.

The chain recombines TRBV19 with TRBJ1-5; no reliable D call. Trimming left V 2 bases short and J 2 bases short, with 10 bases between. The CDR3 is 15 residues long. The germline V gene has CDR1 LNHDA and CDR2 SQIVND (reference sequence). The CDR3: CASSISGVGNQPQHF. In DNA, the CDR3 is TGTGCCAGTAGTATATCCGGGGTCGGCAATCAGCCCCAGCATTTT.

This clone appeared a single time. The rearrangement joins TRBV10-3 to TRBJ1-2; tentative D call: TRBD1 (6 bases). The CDR3 spans 14 residues. Looked up from germline, CDR1 is ENHRY and CDR2 is SYGVKD. V lost 10 bases to trimming and J lost 5 bases, with 20 bases between them. Written as DNA, the CDR3 is TGTGCCAGCAAAGAACAGGGAGGGGTATATGGCTACACCTTC. This translates into CASKEQGGVYGYTF.

V and J are TRBV27 and TRBJ1-3; weak D call: TRBD1 (5 bases). Germline CDR1 MNHEY, CDR2 SMNVEV (reference sequence). Trimming stripped 5 bases from V and 0 bases from J, with 8 bases between. This CDR3 comprises 14 residues. The CDR3 protein is CASSLGGSGNTIYF. In DNA form, the CDR3 reads TGTGCCAGCAGTCTCGGGGGCTCTGGAAACACCATATATTTT.

This CDR3 reads CASSYLAGGNIQYF. CDR3 nucleotide sequence: TGTGCCAGCAGTTACTTAGCGGGGGGTAACATTCAGTACTTC. This rearrangement joins TRBV6-7 to TRBJ2-4; 10 bases fit TRBD2. TRBV6-7 is an open reading frame whose function is uncertain. The trim removed 1 base at V and 7 bases at J, leaving 1 base unmatched. CDR3 size: 14 residues.

The V gene is TRBV5-1, the J gene TRBJ1-6; D is undetermined. The CDR3 runs to 15 residues. CDR1 is SGHRS and CDR2 is YFSETQ in the germline V gene. The V end lost 0 bases, the J end lost 7 bases, and 11 bases lay between the germline ends. CDR3 in DNA: TGCGCCAGCAGCTTGGGGACGGGAGGGAATTCACCCCTCCACTTT. Protein: CASSLGTGGNSPLHF.

This clone was recorded only once. The chain links TRBV2 to TRBJ2-5; the D gene is possibly TRBD1 (6 bases). V was pared by 3 bases and J by 1 base, with 12 bases between. This CDR3 has 15 amino acids. Looked up from germline, CDR1 is SNHLY and CDR2 is FYNNEI. CDR3 DNA sequence: TGTGCCAGCAGTGATGGAAAAGGGGGCCAAGAGACCCAGTACTTC. Translated, it gives CASSDGKGGQETQYF.

The chain employs TRBV13 and TRBJ2-3; D unresolved. The ends were cut back, 2 bases at V and 3 bases at J, with 6 bases in the middle. The CDR3 loop spans 13 amino acids. The germline V gene has CDR1 PRHDT and CDR2 FYEKMQ (reference sequence). The CDR3 sequence is CASSLIATDTQYF. The CDR3 DNA reads as TGTGCCAGCAGCTTAATAGCAACAGATACGCAGTATTTT.